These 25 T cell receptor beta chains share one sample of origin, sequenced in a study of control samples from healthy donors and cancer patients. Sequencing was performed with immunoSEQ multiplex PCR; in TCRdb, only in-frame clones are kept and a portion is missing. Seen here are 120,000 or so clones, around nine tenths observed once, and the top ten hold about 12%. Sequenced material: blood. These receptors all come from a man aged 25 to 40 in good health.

CDR3 bases: TGTGCCAGCAGTGAGGGACAGGGGGCGAGGGAAAAACTGTTTTTT. This codes for CASSEGQGAREKLFF. The V call is TRBV6-1, the J call TRBJ1-4; 12 bases match TRBD1. There are 15 residues in the CDR3. Germline trimming cut 3 bases from V and 8 bases from J; bases unmatched to any gene: 4. Germline V gene data show CDR1 as MNHNS and CDR2 as SASEGT.

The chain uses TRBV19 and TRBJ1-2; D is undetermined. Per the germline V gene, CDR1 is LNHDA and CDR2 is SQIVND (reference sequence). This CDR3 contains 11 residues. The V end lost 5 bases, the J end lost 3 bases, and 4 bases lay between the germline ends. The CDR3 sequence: CASSVYYGYTF. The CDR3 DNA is TGTGCCAGTAGTGTCTACTATGGCTACACCTTC.

In nucleotides, the CDR3 is TGTGCCAGCAGCCCTGGGGGAGGGTTTAACACTGAAGCTTTCTTT. Translated, it gives CASSPGGGFNTEAFF. The chain combines TRBV6-2 or TRBV6-3 with TRBJ1-1; TRBD1 might be the D (5 bases). The CDR3 totals 15 residues. Germline V gene lookup returns CDR1 MNHEY and CDR2 SVGEGT. V was pared by 6 bases and J by 2 bases, with 16 bases between.

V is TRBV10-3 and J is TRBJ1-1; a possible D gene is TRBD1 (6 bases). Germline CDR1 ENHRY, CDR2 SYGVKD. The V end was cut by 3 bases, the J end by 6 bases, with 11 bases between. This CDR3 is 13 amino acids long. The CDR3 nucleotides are TGTGCCATCAGTGATGGGGGCCTCGCTGAAGCTTTCTTT. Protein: CAISDGGLAEAFF.

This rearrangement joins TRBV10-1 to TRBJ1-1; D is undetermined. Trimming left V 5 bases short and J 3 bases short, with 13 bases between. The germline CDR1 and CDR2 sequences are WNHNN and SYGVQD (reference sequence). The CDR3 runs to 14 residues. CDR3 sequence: CASSFGGKYTEAFF. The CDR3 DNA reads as TGCGCCAGCAGTTTCGGCGGGAAGTACACTGAAGCTTTCTTT.

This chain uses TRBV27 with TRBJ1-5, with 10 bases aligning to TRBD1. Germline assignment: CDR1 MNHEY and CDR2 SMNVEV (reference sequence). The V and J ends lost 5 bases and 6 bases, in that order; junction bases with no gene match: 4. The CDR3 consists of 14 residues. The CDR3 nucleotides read TGTGCCAGCAGTCCCGGGACAGGGGTTCAGCCCCAGCATTTT. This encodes CASSPGTGVQPQHF.

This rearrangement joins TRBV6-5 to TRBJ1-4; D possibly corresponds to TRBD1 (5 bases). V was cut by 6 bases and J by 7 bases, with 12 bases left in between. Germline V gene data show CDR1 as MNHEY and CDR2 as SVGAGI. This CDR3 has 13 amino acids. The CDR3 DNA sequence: TGTGCCAGCAGGGCAGGGTCGACTGAAAAACTGTTTTTT. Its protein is CASRAGSTEKLFF.

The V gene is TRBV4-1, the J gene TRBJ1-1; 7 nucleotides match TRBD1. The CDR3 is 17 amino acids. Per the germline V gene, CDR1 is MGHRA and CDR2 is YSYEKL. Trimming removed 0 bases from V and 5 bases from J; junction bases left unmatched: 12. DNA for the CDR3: TGCGCCAGCAGCCAAGATCCCCCCCGCCAGGGGGAGACTGAAGCTTTCTTT. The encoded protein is CASSQDPPRQGETEAFF.

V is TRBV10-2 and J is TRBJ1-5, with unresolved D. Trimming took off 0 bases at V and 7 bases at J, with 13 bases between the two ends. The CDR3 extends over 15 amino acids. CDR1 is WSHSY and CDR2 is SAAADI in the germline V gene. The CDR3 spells CASSESTLSGQPQHF. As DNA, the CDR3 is TGCGCCAGCAGTGAGTCGACTCTCTCTGGCCAGCCCCAGCATTTT.

CDR3 protein: CASRPGTYEQYF. The CDR3 DNA reads TGTGCCAGCAGGCCCGGTACCTACGAGCAGTACTTC. V and J are TRBV12-3 or TRBV12-4 and TRBJ2-7; D gene ambiguous. Between the trimmed V and J ends, which lost 6 bases and 2 bases, there was a span of 8 bases. CDR3 size: 12 residues.

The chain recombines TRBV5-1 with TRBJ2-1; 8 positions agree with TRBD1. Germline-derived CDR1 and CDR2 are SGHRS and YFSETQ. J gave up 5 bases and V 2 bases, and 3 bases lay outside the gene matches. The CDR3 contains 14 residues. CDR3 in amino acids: CASSLQGGHNEQFF. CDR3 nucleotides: TGCGCCAGCAGCTTACAGGGGGGTCACAATGAGCAGTTCTTC.

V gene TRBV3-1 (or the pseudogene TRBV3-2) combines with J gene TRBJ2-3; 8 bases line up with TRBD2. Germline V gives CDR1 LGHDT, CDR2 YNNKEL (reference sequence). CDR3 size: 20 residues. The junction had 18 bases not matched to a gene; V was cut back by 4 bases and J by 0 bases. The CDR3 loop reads CASSPRPTKSAGASTDTQYF. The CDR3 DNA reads TGTGCCAGCAGCCCTCGCCCTACTAAATCAGCGGGGGCTAGCACAGATACGCAGTATTTT.

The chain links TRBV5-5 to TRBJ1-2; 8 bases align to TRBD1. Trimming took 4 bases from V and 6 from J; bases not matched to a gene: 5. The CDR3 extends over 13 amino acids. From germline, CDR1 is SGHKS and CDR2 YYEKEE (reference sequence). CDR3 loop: CASSMGQEHGYTF. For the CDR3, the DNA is TGTGCCAGCAGCATGGGACAGGAACATGGCTACACCTTC.

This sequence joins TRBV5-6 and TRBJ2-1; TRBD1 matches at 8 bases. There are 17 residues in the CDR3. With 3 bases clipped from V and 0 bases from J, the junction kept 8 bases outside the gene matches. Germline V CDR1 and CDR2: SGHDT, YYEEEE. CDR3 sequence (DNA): TGTGCCAGCAGCTCACCGACAGGGGCCTTCTCCTACAATGAGCAGTTCTTC. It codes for CASSSPTGAFSYNEQFF. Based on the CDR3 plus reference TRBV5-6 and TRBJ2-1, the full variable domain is DAGVTQSPTHLIKTRGQQVTLRCSPKSGHDTVSWYQQALGQGPQFIFQYYEEEERQRGNFPDRFSGHQFPNYSSELNVNALLLGDSALYLCASSSPTGAFSYNEQFFGPGTRLTVL.

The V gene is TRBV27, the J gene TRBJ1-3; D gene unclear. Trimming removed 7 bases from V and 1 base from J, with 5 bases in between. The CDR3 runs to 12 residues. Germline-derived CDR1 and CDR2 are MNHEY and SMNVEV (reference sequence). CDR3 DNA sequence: TGTGCCAGCAAGGAGTCTGGAAACACCATATATTTT. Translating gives CASKESGNTIYF.

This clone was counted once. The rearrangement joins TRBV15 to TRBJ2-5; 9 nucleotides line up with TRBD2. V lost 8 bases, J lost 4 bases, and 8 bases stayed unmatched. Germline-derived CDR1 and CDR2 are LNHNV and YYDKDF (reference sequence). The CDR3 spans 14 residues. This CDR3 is CATSAAGGGETQYF. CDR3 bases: TGTGCCACCTCCGCCGCGGGGGGGGGAGAGACCCAGTACTTC.

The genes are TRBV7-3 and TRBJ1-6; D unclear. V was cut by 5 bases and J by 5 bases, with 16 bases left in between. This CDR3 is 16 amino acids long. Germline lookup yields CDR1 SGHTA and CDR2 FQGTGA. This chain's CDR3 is CASSQNMGAHNSPLHF. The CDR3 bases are TGTGCCAGCAGCCAGAATATGGGTGCCCATAATTCACCCCTCCACTTT.

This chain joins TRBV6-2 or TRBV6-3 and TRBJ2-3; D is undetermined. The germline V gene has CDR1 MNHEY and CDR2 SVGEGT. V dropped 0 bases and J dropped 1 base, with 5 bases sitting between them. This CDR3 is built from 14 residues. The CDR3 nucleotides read TGTGCCAGCAGTTACTCTATGGGCACAGATACGCAGTATTTT. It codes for CASSYSMGTDTQYF.

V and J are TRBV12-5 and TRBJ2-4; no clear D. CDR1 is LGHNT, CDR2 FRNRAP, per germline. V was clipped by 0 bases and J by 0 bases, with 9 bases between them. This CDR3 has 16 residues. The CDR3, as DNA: TGTGCTAGTGGTTTGGTGGGAAGTACAGCCAAAAACATTCAGTACTTC. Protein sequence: CASGLVGSTAKNIQYF.

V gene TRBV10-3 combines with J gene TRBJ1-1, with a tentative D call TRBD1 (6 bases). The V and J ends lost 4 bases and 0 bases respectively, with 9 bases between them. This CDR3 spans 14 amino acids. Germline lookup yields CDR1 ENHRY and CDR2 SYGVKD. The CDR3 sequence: CAISADSLNTEAFF. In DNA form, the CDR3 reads TGTGCCATCAGTGCGGACAGTCTGAACACTGAAGCTTTCTTT.

CDR3 sequence reads: CASSPQRPGELFF. For the CDR3, the DNA is TGTGCCAGCAGCCCCCAACGTCCCGGGGAGCTGTTTTTT. This sequence joins TRBV27 and TRBJ2-2, with D unresolved. Trimming shortened V by 6 bases and J by 6 bases, and 11 bases separated the two germline ends. This CDR3 spans 13 amino acids. Per germline, CDR1 MNHEY and CDR2 SMNVEV (reference sequence).

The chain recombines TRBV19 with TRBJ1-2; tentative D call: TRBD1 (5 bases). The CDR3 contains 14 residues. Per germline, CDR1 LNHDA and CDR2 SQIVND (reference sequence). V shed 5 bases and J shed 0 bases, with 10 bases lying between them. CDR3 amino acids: CASSPGGTNYGYTF. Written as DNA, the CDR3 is TGTGCCAGTAGTCCGGGGGGGACTAACTATGGCTACACCTTC.

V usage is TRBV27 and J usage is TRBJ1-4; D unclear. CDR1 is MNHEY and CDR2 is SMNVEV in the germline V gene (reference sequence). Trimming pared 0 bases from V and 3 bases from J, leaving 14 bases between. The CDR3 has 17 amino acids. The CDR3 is CASSLSAPGGANEKLFF. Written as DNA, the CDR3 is TGTGCCAGCAGTTTATCGGCCCCAGGCGGAGCTAATGAAAAACTGTTTTTT.

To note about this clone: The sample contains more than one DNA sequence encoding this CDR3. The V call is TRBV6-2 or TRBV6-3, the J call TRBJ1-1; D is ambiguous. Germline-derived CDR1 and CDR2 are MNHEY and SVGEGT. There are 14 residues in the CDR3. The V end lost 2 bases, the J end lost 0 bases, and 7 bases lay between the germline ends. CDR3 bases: TGTGCCAGCAGTTACAGGAGCATGAACACTGAAGCTTTCTTT. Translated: CASSYRSMNTEAFF.

CDR3 sequence reads: CASSLEPAYEQYV. CDR3 sequence (DNA): TGCGCCAGCAGCTTGGAACCAGCCTACGAGCAGTACGTC. The chain has TRBV5-1 and TRBJ2-7, with D hard to call. The germline CDR1 and CDR2 sequences are SGHRS and YFSETQ. Trimming took off 0 bases at V and 2 bases at J, with 6 bases between the two ends. The CDR3 covers 13 residues.